This T cell receptor beta chain was sequenced during a study of cytomegalovirus exposure and HLA in healthy donors (dated by TCRdb to about 2017). For context, the study as a whole: An earlier analysis of about 530 of the donors reported about 260 Gb of sequence data and around 110 million unique TCR beta sequences obtained from 150 million to 200 million T cells. The aim of the study was to test whether cataloging public T cell receptors could identify signatures of past pathogen exposure. The T cell repertoires of under 750 subjects were profiled by immunosequencing and related to cytomegalovirus serostatus. To predict cytomegalovirus infection status, the study brought together high-throughput TCR immunosequencing, statistical association of individual TCRs with disease status, and machine learning. About 280 gigabases of sequencing data and 78 million or so unique TCR sequences were included in an early release covering roughly 600 HLA-typed donors. Roughly five DR-DQ haplotypes were handled as single units for association and clustering because linkage in the cohort was strong. Of the roughly 400 genotyped donors, over 65% fell in the genetic ancestry cluster associated with self-reported Caucasian donors. Alongside the repertoire data, information on donor age, sex, ethnicity and CMV serostatus was compiled. A later analysis re-examined previously published TCR beta repertoires from more than 600 donors and added high-resolution HLA genotyping to investigate patterns of TCR occurrence. Class I and class II HLA loci were covered by the typing at four-digit resolution. Typing coverage differed by locus: A, B, C, DRB1 and DQB1 were typed in roughly 620-640 donors, DQA1 in approximately 520, DPA1 in around 600, and DPB1 in around 440. In the later analysis, no new phenotypic data were used to find candidate immune exposures; instead, reliance was placed on TCR beta sequences and their occurrence across donors. A later genetic analysis took genome-wide SNP genotypes for about 60% of the roughly 670 donors and used that subset as a discovery cohort. Among 300 to 500 genotyped donors of the cohort, an average of approximately 240,000 unique TCR beta nucleotide sequences was sequenced per donor, of which approximately 18% were non-productive. Every repertoire in the discovery cohort had been generated on one and the same sequencing platform. An earlier analysis of approximately 580 of the donors used high-throughput TCR beta sequencing to judge whether each TCR beta V gene segment behaved as functional or pseudogenic. Besides the first cohort of under 700 subjects, a separate validation cohort made up of 95 to 150 different subjects was used.

This clone appeared a few times. Its antigen is unknown. Qualities for individual bases were not recorded, and no much larger clone is one base off. Here is what the overall study found, with its caveats: A later analysis found that HLA-associated TCR beta chains were more clonally expanded and had lower generation probabilities than equally common non-associated chains. The cohort was sequenced for TCR beta chains only, and without alpha or paired-chain data the features that could be detected were limited. The earlier analysis of about 600 of the donors excluded roughly 17 rarely observed V segments, including chromosome 9 orphons, because counts were too low. Most CMV-associated TCR beta chains appeared to be HLA-restricted in a later analysis, and the HLA associations seemed to be driven largely by CMV exposure. In vitro tests confirmed that a few of the cytomegalovirus-associated TCR beta chains recognize cytomegalovirus antigens. While some public TCRs were present in many individuals, most TCR sequences turned up only very rarely across donors. The study gave a list of over 150 TCR beta chains associated with cytomegalovirus. A further reported finding was that TCR beta sequences accurately predicted the HLA-A and HLA-B alleles for most subjects in the first cohort. Sequencing depth was assumed to be roughly uniform across donors in the presence/absence analyses, though that assumption may not hold. A group of highly shared sequence variants was considered likely to be a technical artifact of the sequencing pipeline. In an earlier analysis of more than 450 of the donors, most TCR beta V segments were observed in productive rearrangements about 87% or about 30% of the time, broadly matching IMGT annotations. The authors suggested that the approach could potentially be generalized to other disease states and immunological phenotypes. Some IMGT-functional V segments, including TRBV6-2 and TRBV6-3, could not be distinguished by the 87-base-pair reads and were therefore excluded. According to a later analysis, TCR association rates differed among HLA loci, with DRB1 alleles showing the most associated TCRs and HLA-C alleles showing the fewest. Because HLA typing was unavailable for some donors at each locus, only the typed subset was used in association tests. In a later genetic analysis, a missense DCLRE1C variant was associated with V-gene and J-gene trimming of TCR beta chains, and the association was replicated in an independent cohort. Correlated functional status among segregating V segments might reflect linkage disequilibrium, but an unknown experimental factor could not be ruled out. When HLA alleles, especially DR and DQ, strongly co-occurred, attributing TCR associations to individual alleles was difficult. Compared with the 666-donor mean, donors in an Asian-associated ancestry cluster had fewer N-insertions in productive TCRs, according to a later genetic analysis. In both the original and validation cohorts, the classifier was reported to diagnose cytomegalovirus status with high specificity and sensitivity. According to a later analysis, parvovirus B19, influenza, CMV and Epstein-Barr virus appeared linked to several top co-occurrence clusters. In a later analysis, more than 15,000 TCR beta sequences were associated with specific HLA alleles at a false discovery rate of 0.05. CMV serostatus was the only immune exposure information available for the cohort.

Library preparation employed the immunoSEQ multiplex PCR assay. A mixture of 60 forward primers for TCR Vbeta segments and 13 reverse primers for TCR Jbeta segments was used in the multiplex PCR. The CDR3 region of rearranged TCR beta genes was amplified from genomic DNA with a multiplex PCR assay. On the Illumina HiSeq System, the amplified TCR beta libraries were sequenced as 87-base-pair reads. The study's own analysis went as follows. A later analysis tallied around 80 million unique TCR beta chains across the 610 or so repertoires, and some 10 million of those chains were shared by two or more donors. Raw reads were error-corrected and collapsed into unique sequences with a nearest-neighbor algorithm that merged closely related sequences to remove PCR and sequencing errors. Alignment of CDR3 sequences to IMGT reference sequences was used to assign V, D and J gene segments. For a sequence to be retained, at least a six-nucleotide match to both a V gene segment and a J gene segment was required. A rearrangement counted as productive if the CDR3 had no stop codons and remained in frame with V and J, and every other rearrangement counted as non-productive. Following IMGT convention, CDR3 was defined as the stretch from the second conserved V-encoded cysteine to the conserved J-encoded phenylalanine. The earlier analysis of roughly 590 of the donors excluded sequences that lacked an unambiguous match to a single V gene segment. In an earlier analysis of several hundred of the donors, V segments were called functional above 56.7% productive rearrangements and were called segregating when the between-donor standard deviation exceeded 5%. A statistical classification framework was developed to diagnose cytomegalovirus status using the catalog of TCR beta chain sequences. In a later analysis, V and J genes were assigned by comparing TCR nucleotide sequences against IMGT/GENE-DB human TR gene sequences. A later analysis assigned CDR3 sequences and most-parsimonious VDJ recombination scenarios with the TCRdist pipeline. In a later analysis, each TCR beta chain was defined by its CDR3 amino acid sequence together with its V-gene family, and reads lacking a unique V-gene family were excluded. As a way to deal with suspected cross-contamination and a sequencing artifact, a later analysis dropped 500 to 700 nucleotide sequences that were highly shared and had low generation probability. A later analysis calculated a clonal expansion index for each public chain from normalized within-repertoire ranks of inferred template counts. Generation probabilities in a later analysis came from a VDJ recombination model fitted to out-of-frame rearrangements, and those results were checked against IGoR. Hypergeometric tests were used in a later analysis to score TCR-TCR, TCR-HLA and TCR-CMV co-occurrence, with a repertoire-size bias correction applied to the TCR pairs. To estimate false discovery rates, a later analysis permuted the HLA or CMV assignments 20 times. In a later analysis, co-occurring TCRs were grouped using DBSCAN, and TCRdist sequence similarity was added for clustering within HLA-allele-positive subsets. Repertoires with fewer than 30,000 or more than 120,000 public chains, plus five repertoires with anomalous nucleotide sharing, were excluded from co-occurrence clustering. TCRdb's version of the immuneACCESS table is confined to in-frame rearrangements and falls short of the full clone set. An unresolved V gene accounts for under half of the shortfall where checked; the remainder is of unknown origin. V, J and clone size are those of that table, while D and trimming were read from the DNA. The sample yields approximately 30,000 clones; 40% to 45% were counted once. Just under 2% of the sample is held by the ten biggest clonotypes.

The CDR3 covers 15 residues, taking in both the cysteine and the phenylalanine. Only the CDR3 region is kept as DNA, spanning 45 bases read in frame from base 1. V drops 5 bases and J drops 0 bases, leaving 14 bases in between. In the germline V gene (reference sequence), CDR1 corresponds to LNHDA and CDR2 to SQIVND. The cohort was made up of approximately 670 healthy bone marrow donors. Cohort members were all nominally healthy when sampled, although unrecorded immune exposures were likely present. The donor was CMV seronegative and was included in the group of a few hundred seronegative cohort members. A peripheral blood sample was provided by each donor, and peripheral blood mononuclear cells were used for TCR beta sequencing. The Qiagen DNeasy Blood Extraction Kit was used to extract genomic DNA from the blood cell samples.

The specimen sequenced was PBMCs. The rearrangement combines TRBV19 with TRBJ2-7; the D gene assignment is ambiguous. This clonotype originated in a woman in her forties or fifties in good health and CMV-seronegative. The bases are TGTGCCAGTAGTTACATCGGGTCTAGCTCCTACGAGCAGTACTTC. Its coded protein is CASSYIGSSSYEQYF.